The entry below describes one T cell receptor (beta chain). This clone was picked up one time. Its antigen remains unidentified. Within one base of it there is no much larger clone, and no base qualities were kept. Spanning cysteine to phenylalanine, the CDR3 consists of 16 amino acids. Here the CDR3 DNA is all that survives: 48 bases in frame from base 1. Trimming leaves V shorter by 4 bases and J shorter by 3 bases, with the junction holding 10 bases beyond the gene matches. Looking up the germline V gene (reference sequence) yields CDR1 MNHEY and CDR2 SMNVEV. The entry originates in a study of Ad26.COV2.S vaccination and SARS-CoV-2 variants (dated by TCRdb to the early 2020s). As for the study more broadly: Vaccine-arm donors were drawn from COV1001, a multicentre, randomized, double-blind, placebo-controlled phase I-IIa trial of Ad26.COV2.S in healthy adults. Trial participants were randomized into five groups of five: low-dose or high-dose Ad26.COV2.S given once or twice, or placebo on both occasions. The TCR-sequenced set comprised approximately 32 samples: around 20 Ad26.COV2.S vaccine recipients, 5 placebo recipients and 8 SARS-CoV-2 convalescent individuals. Ad26.COV2.S was administered intramuscularly at a dose of 5x10^10 or 1x10^11 viral particles, either as one shot or as two shots given 56 days apart. TCRbeta repertoire sequencing was used to assess the specificity and breadth of SARS-CoV-2-reactive T cell receptors after Ad26.COV2.S vaccination. Investigators remained blinded to trial group allocation during experiments and outcome assessment.

The immunoSEQ Assay was the method used to sequence TCRbeta CDR3 regions. After extraction, genomic DNA underwent amplification by bias-controlled multiplex PCR, followed by high-throughput sequencing. Regarding the original processing steps: To quantify the absolute abundance of each unique TCRbeta CDR3 region, sequences were collapsed and filtered. T cell fraction was estimated by normalizing TCRbeta template counts to usable DNA, which was measured by amplifying reference genes present in all nucleated cells. Repertoire TCRs were annotated as SARS-CoV-2-specific by exact matching of V gene, CDR3 amino acid sequence and J gene to a known reactive TCR set. The reference SARS-CoV-2 TCR set came from MIRA and was filtered for enrichment in COVID-19-positive ImmuneCODE repertoires, removing public or cross-reactive TCRs. Using the MIRA antigens, annotated TCRs were further analysed by specific ORF or by position within an ORF. Breadth was defined as the number of annotated unique rearrangements divided by the total number of unique productive rearrangements, and depth was defined as the summed frequency of the annotated unique rearrangements. Two-sided Wilcoxon rank-sum tests were applied when comparing TCR breadth between groups. The clones in this table, taken by TCRdb from immuneACCESS, are in-frame only. Not every clone is retained; where verified, under half of the shortfall comes from an unresolved V gene, and the cause of the rest is unknown. V, J and clone size are those of that table, while D and trimming were read from the DNA. This sample gives 200,000 to 300,000 clones in total; 88% of them show up just once. Roughly 10% of the sample is held by the ten biggest clonotypes.

Summary of the overall study and its limitations: The authors noted that the TCR breadth and depth analyses may have underestimated total T cell responses. After vaccination, spike-specific CD8+ and CD4+ T cell responses were reported to show substantial breadth. The study was not powered for comparison of responses between vaccine doses or regimens. Ad26.COV2.S recipients had higher spike-specific TCR breadth than placebo recipients (P = 0.0014). Non-spike TCR breadth was comparable between vaccine and placebo recipients, consistent with the vaccine containing only spike.

The treatment or condition label on this specimen signifies: around 19 received Ad26.COV2.S at low or high dose, single or two shots; several received placebo; per-sample allocation not given. For vaccine and placebo recipients, repertoires were sequenced using samples collected on day 63 after the first injection. Cohort 1b enrolled some 25 adults aged 18-55 years at a single site in Boston, USA, between 29 July and 7 August 2020. Ad26.COV2.S was a replication-incompetent adenovirus type 26 vector that expressed a prefusion-stabilized SARS-CoV-2 spike protein derived from the original Wuhan strain.

The source of this sequence is a person aged 18-65 years who received the Ad26.COV2.S COVID-19 vaccine or a placebo. The sequence joins TRBV27 to TRBJ2-3; 7 central bases correspond to TRBD2. The sample consisted of peripheral blood, taken in a trial of Ad26.COV2.S vaccine versus placebo. CDR3 loop: CASSSDGTTLTDTQYF. The nucleotide sequence reads TGTGCCAGCAGTTCCGACGGGACTACACTAACAGATACGCAGTATTTT.